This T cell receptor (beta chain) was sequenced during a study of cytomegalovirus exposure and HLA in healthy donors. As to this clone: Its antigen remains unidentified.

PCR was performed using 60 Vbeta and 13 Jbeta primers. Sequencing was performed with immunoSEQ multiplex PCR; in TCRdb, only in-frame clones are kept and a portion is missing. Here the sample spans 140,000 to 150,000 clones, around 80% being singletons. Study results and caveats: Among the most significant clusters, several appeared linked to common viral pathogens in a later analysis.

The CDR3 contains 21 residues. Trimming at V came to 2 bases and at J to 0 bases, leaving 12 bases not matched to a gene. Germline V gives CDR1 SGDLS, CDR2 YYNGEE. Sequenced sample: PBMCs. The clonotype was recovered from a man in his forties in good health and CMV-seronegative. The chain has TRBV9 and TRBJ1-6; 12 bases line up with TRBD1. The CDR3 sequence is CASSVTGTGGSEGSYNSPLHF. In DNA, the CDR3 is TGTGCCAGCAGCGTTACCGGGACAGGGGGCTCGGAAGGCTCCTATAATTCACCCCTCCACTTT.